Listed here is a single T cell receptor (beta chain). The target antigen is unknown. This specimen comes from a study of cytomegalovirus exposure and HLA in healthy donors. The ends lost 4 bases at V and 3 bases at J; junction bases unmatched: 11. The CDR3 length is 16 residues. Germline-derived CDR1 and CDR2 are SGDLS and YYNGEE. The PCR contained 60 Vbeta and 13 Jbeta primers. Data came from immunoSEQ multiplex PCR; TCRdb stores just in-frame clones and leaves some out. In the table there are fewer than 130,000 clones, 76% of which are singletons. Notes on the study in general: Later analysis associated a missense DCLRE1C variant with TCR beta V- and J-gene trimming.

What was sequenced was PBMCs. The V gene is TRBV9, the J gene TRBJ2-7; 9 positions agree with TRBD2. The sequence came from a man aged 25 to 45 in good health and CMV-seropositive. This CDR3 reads CASSPRSASGVYEQYF. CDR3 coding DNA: TGTGCCAGCAGCCCCCGCTCGGCTAGCGGGGTCTACGAGCAGTACTTC.